This T cell receptor beta chain was captured in a study of CD8+ T cells in alopecia areata. Peripheral blood, together with lesional scalp punch biopsies, was collected from alopecia areata patients. The authors sorted CD4+ and CD8+ T cells from PBMCs. The CDR3 is 12 amino acids. Per germline, CDR1 SGDLS and CDR2 YYNGEE. Trimming pared 4 bases from V and 6 bases from J, leaving 9 bases between. About this clone: No antigen is known for it.

The sequencing template was cDNA reverse transcribed from extracted RNA. The protocol was immunoSEQ multiplex PCR, while the TCRdb copy is restricted to in-frame clones and leaves out a portion. This table holds 65,000 to 75,000 clones, 45% to 50% found once. Study results and caveats: Scalp lesions, especially in alopecia totalis/universalis, had higher clonality than normal scalp. It was less clear whether patients shared TCRs than it was in mice, possibly because of HLA.

The gene calls are TRBV9 and TRBJ2-3; D is undetermined. The sequence derives from a human donor with alopecia areata. Sample: CD8+ T cells sorted from blood, taken at week 0. This CDR3 reads CASSPNPDTQYF. The CDR3 DNA sequence: TGTGCCAGCAGCCCGAACCCCGATACGCAGTATTTT.